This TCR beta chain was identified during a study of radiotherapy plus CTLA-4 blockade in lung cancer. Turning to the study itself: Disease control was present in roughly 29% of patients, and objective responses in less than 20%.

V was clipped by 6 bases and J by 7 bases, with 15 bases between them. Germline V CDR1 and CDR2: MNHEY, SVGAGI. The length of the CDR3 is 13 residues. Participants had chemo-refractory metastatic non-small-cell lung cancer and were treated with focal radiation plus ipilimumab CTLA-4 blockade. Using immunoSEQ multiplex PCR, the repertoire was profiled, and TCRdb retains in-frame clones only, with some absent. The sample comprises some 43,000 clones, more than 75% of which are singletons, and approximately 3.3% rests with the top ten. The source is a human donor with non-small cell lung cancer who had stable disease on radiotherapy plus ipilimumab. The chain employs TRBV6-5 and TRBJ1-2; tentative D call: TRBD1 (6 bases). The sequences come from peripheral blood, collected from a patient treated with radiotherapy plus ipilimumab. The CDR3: CASRKQGITGYTF. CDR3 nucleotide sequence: TGTGCCAGCAGAAAACAGGGAATTACTGGCTACACCTTC.